The rows below give T cell receptor beta chains drawn from one sample of a study of blood T cells in healthy people across ages. A single record per CDR3 protein comes from TCRdb applying MiXCR to the 5' RACE reads. The repertoire includes about 670,000 distinct CDR3 sequences, around 43% of them detected once, and around 30% sits in the top ten. The sequencing input was blood. All receptors derive from a man older than 75 in good health. CDR3s include the opening cysteine and the closing phenylalanine or tryptophan. A D gene is named only where the DNA matches it firmly. Rows may omit the clone size; those that give it use once, few, many or a size class.

V	D	size	J	CDR3	DNA
TRBV6-2/TRBV6-3	TRBD1	few	TRBJ1-5	CASSRTGNHQPQHF	TGTGCCAGCAGTCGGACAGGAAATCATCAGCCCCAGCATTTT
TRBV6-6	TRBD2	.	TRBJ2-3	CASSSGIAGVTDTQYF	TGTGCCAGCAGTTCGGGGATAGCGGGAGTGACAGATACGCAGTATTTT
TRBV6-1	.	few	TRBJ1-2	CASSPGTQGVKGYGYTF	TGTGCCAGCAGTCCCGGGACACAAGGAGTTAAAGGCTATGGCTACACCTTC
TRBV13	TRBD1	.	TRBJ1-1	CASSVVQGGGEAFF	TGTGCCAGCAGCGTAGTCCAGGGAGGGGGCGAAGCTTTCTTT
TRBV11-3	.	.	TRBJ2-1	CASSLDSQQFF	TGTGCCAGCAGCTTAGATTCACAGCAGTTCTTC
TRBV20-1	TRBD1	.	TRBJ1-5	CSAVRGGQLSNQPQHF	TGCAGTGCTGTTAGGGGGGGACAGCTTAGCAATCAGCCCCAGCATTTT
TRBV9	.	.	TRBJ2-5	CASSVTGGGNNEQYF	TGTGCCAGCAGCGTAACCGGTGGGGGCAACAATGAGCAGTACTTC
TRBV7-2	.	few	TRBJ2-1	CASSLVGQTRLVRNEQFF	TGTGCCAGCAGCTTAGTTGGGCAGACCCGACTAGTTAGGAATGAGCAGTTCTTC
TRBV3-1	TRBD1	few	TRBJ2-3	CASSQANRGRDTQYF	TGTGCCAGCAGCCAAGCGAACAGGGGGAGAGATACGCAGTATTTT
TRBV5-1	TRBD1	.	TRBJ2-7	CASSGTGGPYNEQYF	TGCGCCAGCAGCGGAACAGGGGGGCCCTACAATGAGCAGTACTTC
TRBV28	.	few	TRBJ1-6	CASSFSGDNSPLHF	TGTGCCAGCAGTTTTAGTGGAGATAATTCACCCCTCCACTTT